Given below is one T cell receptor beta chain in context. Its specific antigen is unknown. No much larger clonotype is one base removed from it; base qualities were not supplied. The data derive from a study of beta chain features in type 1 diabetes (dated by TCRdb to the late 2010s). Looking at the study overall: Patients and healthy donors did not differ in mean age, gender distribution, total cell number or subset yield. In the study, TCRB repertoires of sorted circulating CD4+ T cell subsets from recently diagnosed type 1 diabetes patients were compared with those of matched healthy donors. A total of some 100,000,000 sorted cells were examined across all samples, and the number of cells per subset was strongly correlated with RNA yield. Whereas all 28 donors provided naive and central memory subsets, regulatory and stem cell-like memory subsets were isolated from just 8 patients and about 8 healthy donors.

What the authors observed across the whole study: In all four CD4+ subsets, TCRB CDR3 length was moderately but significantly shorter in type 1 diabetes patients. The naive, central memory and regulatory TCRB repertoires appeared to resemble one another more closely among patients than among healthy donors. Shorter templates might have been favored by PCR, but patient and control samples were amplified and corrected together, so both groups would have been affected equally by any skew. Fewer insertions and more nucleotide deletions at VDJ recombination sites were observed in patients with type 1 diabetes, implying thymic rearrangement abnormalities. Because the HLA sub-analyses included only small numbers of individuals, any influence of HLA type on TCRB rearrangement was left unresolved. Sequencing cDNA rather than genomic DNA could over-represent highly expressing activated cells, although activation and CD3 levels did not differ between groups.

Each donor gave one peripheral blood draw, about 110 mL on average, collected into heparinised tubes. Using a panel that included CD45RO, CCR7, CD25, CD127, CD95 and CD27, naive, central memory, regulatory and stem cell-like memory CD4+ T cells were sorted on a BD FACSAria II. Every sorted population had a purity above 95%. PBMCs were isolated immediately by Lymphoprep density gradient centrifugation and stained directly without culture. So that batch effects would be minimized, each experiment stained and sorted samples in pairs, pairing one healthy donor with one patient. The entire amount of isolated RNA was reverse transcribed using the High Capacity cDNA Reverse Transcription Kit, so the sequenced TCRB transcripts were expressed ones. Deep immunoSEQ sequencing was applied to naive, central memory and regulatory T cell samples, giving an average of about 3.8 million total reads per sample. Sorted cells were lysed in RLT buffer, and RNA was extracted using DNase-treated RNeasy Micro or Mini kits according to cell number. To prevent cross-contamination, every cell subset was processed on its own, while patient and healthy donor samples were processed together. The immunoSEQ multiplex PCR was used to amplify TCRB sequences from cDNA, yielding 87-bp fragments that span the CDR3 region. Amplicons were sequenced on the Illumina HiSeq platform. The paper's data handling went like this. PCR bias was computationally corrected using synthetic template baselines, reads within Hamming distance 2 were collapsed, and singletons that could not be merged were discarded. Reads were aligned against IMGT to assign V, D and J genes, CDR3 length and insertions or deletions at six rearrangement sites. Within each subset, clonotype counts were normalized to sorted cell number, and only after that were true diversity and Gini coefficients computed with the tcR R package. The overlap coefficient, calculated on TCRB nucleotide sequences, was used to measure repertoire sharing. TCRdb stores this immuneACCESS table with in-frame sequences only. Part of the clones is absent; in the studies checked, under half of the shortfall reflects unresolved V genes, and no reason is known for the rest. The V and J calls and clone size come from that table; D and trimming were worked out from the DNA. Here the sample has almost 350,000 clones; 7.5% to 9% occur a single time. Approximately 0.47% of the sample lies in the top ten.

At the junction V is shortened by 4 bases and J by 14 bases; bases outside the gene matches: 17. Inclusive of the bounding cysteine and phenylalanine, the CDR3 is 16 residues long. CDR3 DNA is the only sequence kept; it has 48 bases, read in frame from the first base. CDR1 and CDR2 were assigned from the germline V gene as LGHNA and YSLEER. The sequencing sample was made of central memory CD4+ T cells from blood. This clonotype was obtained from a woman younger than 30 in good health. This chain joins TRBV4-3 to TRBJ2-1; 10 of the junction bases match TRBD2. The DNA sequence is TGCGCCAGCAGCCCGGGACCTCTAGCGGGAGTGCTGTTTAAGTTCTTC. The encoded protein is CASSPGPLAGVLFKFF.